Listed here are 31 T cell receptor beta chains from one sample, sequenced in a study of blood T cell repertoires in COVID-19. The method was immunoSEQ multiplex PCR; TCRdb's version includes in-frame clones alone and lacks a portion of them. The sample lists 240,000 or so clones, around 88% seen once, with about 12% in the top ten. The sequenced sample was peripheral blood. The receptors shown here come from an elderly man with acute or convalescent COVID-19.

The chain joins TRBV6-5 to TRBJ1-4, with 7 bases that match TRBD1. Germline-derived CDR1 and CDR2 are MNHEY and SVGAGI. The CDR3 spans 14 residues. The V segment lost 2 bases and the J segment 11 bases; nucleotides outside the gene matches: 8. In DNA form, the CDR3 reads TGTGCCAGCAGTTACGGGACAGACAAGGACAAACTGTTTTTT. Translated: CASSYGTDKDKLFF.

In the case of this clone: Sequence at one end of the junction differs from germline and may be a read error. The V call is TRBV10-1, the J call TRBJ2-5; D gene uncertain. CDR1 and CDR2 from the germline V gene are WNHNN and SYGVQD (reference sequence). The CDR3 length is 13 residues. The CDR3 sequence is CASSEWAQGTQYF. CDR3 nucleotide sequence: TGCGCCAGCAGTGAGTGGGCTCAAGGGACCCAGTACTTC.

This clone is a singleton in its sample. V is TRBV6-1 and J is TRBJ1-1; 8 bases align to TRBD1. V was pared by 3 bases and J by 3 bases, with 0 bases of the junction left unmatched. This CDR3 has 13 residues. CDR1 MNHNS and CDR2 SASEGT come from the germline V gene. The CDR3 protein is CASSETGDTEAFF. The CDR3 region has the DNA TGTGCCAGCAGTGAGACAGGGGACACTGAAGCTTTCTTT.

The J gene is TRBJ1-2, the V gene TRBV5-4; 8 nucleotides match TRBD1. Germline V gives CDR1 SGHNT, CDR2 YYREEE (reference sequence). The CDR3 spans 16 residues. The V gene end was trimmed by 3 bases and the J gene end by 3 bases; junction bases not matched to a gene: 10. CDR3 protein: CASSSLGQGNDYGYTF. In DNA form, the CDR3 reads TGTGCCAGCAGCTCCCTTGGACAGGGCAACGACTATGGCTACACCTTC.

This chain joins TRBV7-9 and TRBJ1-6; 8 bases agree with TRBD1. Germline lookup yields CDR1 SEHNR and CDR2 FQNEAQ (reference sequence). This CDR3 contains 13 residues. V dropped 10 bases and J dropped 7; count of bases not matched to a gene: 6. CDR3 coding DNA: TGTGCCACATCGACAGGGGAAAATTCACCCCTCCACTTT. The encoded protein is CATSTGENSPLHF.

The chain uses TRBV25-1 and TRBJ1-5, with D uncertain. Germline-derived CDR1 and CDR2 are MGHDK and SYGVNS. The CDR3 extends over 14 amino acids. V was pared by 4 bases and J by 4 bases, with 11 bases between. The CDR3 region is CASSGHPGNQPQHF. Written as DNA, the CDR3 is TGTGCCAGCAGTGGACACCCGGGGAATCAGCCCCAGCATTTT.

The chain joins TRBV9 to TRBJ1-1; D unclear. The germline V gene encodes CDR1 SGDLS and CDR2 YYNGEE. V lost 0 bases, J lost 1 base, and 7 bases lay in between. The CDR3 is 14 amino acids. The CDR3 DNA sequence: TGTGCCAGCAGCGTAGGGCTGTCGAACACTGAAGCTTTCTTT. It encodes CASSVGLSNTEAFF.

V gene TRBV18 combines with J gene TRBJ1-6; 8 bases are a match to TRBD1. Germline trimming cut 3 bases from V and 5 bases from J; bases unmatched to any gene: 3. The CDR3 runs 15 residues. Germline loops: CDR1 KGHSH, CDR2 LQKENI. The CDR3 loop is CASSPQGADNSPLHF. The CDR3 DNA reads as TGTGCCAGCTCACCCCAGGGGGCAGATAATTCACCCCTCCACTTT.

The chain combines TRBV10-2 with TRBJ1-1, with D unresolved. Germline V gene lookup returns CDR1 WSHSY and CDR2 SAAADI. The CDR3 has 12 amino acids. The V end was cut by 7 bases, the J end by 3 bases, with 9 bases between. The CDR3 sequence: CASTIGDTEAFF. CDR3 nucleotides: TGCGCCAGCACTATCGGTGACACTGAAGCTTTCTTT.

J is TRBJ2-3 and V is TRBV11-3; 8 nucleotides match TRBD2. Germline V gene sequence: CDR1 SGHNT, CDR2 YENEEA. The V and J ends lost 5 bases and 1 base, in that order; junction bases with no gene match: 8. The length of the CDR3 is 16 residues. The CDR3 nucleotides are TGTGCCAGCAGCCCTCGAGGGCGGGGGGGCACAGATACGCAGTATTTT. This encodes CASSPRGRGGTDTQYF. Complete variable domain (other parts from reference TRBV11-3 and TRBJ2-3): EAGVVQSPRYKIIEKKQPVAFWCNPISGHNTLYWYLQNLGQGPELLIRYENEEAVDDSQLPKDRFSAERLKGVDSTLKIQPAELGDSAVYLCASSPRGRGGTDTQYFGPGTRLTVL.

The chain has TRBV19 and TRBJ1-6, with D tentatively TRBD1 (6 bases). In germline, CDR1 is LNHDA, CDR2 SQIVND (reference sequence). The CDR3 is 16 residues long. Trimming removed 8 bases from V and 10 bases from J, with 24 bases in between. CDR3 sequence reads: CASSLPRTVDRSPLHF. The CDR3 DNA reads TGTGCCAGTTCTCTCCCCCGGACAGTTGATCGATCACCCCTCCACTTT.

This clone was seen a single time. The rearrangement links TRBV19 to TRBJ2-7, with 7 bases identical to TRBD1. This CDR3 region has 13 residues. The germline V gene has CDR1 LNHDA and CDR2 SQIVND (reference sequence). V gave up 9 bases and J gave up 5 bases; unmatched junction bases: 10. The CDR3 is CARGRGGKDEQYF. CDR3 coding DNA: TGTGCCAGGGGGCGAGGGGGCAAGGACGAGCAGTACTTC.

This CDR3 reads CASSALSGRGETQYF. The CDR3 DNA follows: TGTGCCAGCAGTGCCCTTAGCGGGAGGGGAGAGACCCAGTACTTC. This chain connects TRBV25-1 to TRBJ2-5; 11 bases are a match to TRBD2. Germline V gives CDR1 MGHDK, CDR2 SYGVNS. Trimming removed 4 bases from V and 4 bases from J; junction bases left unmatched: 5. This CDR3 is 15 amino acids long.

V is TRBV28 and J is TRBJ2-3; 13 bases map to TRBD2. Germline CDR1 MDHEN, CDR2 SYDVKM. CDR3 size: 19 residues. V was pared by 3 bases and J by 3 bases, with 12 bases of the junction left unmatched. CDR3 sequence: CASSFSLRTSGSWTDTQYF. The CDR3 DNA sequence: TGTGCCAGCAGTTTCTCCCTCAGGACTAGCGGGAGTTGGACAGATACGCAGTATTTT. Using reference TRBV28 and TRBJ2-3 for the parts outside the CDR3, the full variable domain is DVKVTQSSRYLVKRTGEKVFLECVQDMDHENMFWYRQDPGLGLRLIYFSYDVKMKEKGDIPEGYSVSREKKERFSLILESASTNQTSMYLCASSFSLRTSGSWTDTQYFGPGTRLTVL.

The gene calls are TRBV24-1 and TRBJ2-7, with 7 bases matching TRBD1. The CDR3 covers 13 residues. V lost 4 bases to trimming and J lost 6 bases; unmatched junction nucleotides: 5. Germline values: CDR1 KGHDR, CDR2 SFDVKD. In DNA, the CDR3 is TGTGCCACCAGTGAGCCAGACAGGGCCGAGCAGTACTTC. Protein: CATSEPDRAEQYF.

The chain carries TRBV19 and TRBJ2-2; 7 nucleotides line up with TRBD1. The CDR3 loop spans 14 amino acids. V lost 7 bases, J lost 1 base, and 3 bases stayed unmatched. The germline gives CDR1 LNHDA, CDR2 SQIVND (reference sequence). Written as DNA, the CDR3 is TGTGCCAGTATAGGGGACAGGAACACCGGGGAGCTGTTTTTT. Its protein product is CASIGDRNTGELFF.

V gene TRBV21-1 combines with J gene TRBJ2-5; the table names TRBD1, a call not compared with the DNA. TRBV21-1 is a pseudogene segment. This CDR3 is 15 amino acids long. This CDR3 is CASSSWGQPEETQYF. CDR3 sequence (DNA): TGTGCCAGCAGCTCTTGGGGACAGCCTGAAGAGACCCAGTACTTC.

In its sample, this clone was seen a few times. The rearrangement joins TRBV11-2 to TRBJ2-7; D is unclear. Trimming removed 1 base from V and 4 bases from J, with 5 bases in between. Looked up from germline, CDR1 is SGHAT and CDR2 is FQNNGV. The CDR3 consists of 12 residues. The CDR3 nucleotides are TGTGCCAGCAGCTTAGTGCGGTACGAGCAGTACTTC. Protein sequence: CASSLVRYEQYF. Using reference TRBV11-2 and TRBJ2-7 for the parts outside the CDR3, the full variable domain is EAGVAQSPRYKIIEKRQSVAFWCNPISGHATLYWYQQILGQGPKLLIQFQNNGVVDDSQLPKDRFSAERLKGVDSTLKIQPAKLEDSAVYLCASSLVRYEQYFGPGTRLTVT.

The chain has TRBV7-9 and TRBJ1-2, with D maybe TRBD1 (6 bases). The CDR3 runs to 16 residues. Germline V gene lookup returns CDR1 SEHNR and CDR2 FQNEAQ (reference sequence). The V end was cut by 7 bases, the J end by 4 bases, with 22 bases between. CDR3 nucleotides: TGTGCCAGCACCCTACCTATCCGGACAGCCCTCTATGGCTACACCTTC. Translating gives CASTLPIRTALYGYTF.

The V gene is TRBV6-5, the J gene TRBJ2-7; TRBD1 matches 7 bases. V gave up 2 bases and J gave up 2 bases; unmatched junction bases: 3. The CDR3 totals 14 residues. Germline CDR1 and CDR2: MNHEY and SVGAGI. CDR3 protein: CASSYPGQPYEQYF. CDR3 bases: TGTGCCAGCAGTTACCCGGGACAGCCCTACGAGCAGTACTTC.

The DNA for the CDR3 is TGCGCCAGCAGCTTTACGGACTCGAGGTCCGGCGAGCAGTACTTC. This codes for CASSFTDSRSGEQYF. The gene calls are TRBV5-1 and TRBJ2-7, with a weak D call TRBD2 (5 bases). The CDR3 contains 15 residues. V lost 2 bases and J lost 6, with 18 bases in between. Germline CDR1 SGHRS, CDR2 YFSETQ.

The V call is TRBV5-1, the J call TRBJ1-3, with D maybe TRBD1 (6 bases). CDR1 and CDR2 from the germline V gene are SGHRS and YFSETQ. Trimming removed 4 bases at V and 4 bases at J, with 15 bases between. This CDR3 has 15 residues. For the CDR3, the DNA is TGCGCCAGCAGCCCCACGGGGGGGGCAGGAAACACCATATATTTT. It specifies CASSPTGGAGNTIYF.

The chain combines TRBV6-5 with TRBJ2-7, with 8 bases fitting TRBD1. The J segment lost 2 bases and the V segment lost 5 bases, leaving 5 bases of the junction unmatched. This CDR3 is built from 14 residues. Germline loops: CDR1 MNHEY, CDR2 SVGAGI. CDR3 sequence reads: CASSITGGTYEQYF. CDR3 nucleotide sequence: TGTGCCAGCAGTATCACAGGGGGGACCTACGAGCAGTACTTC.

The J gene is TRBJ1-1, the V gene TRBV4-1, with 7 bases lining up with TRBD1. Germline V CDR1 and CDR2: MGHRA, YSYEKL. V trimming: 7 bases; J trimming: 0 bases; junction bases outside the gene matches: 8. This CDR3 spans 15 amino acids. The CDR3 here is CASTPPTGMNTEAFF. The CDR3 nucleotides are TGCGCCAGCACTCCCCCGACAGGGATGAACACTGAAGCTTTCTTT.

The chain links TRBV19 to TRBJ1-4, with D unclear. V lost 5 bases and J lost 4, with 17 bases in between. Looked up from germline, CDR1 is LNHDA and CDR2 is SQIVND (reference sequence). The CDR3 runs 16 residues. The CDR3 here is CASSFGVPGGNEKLFF. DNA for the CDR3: TGTGCCAGTAGTTTTGGAGTACCCGGAGGTAATGAAAAACTGTTTTTT.

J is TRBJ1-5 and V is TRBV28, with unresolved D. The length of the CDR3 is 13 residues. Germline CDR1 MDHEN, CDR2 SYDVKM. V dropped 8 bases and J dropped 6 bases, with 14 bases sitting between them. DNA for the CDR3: TGTGCCAGCTGGAGGGAATTGGGTCAGCCCCAGCATTTT. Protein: CASWRELGQPQHF.

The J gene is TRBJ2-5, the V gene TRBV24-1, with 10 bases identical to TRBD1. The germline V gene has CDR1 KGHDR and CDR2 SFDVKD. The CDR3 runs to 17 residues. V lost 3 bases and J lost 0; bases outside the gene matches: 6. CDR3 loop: CATSDPGTGEYQETQYF. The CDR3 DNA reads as TGTGCCACCAGTGATCCCGGGACAGGGGAGTACCAAGAGACCCAGTACTTC.

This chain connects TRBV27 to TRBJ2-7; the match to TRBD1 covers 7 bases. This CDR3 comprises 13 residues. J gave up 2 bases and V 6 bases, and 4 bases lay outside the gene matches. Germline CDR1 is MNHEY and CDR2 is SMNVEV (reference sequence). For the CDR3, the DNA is TGTGCCAGCAGGGGACAGTTGACCTACGAGCAGTACTTC. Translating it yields CASRGQLTYEQYF.

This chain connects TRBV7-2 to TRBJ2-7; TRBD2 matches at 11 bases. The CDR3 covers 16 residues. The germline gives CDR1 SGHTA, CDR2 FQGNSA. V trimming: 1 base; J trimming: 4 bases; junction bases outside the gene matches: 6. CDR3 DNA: TGTGCCAGCAGCTTAGGTCCCCTAGCGGGGGGTTACGAGCAGTACTTC. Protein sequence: CASSLGPLAGGYEQYF. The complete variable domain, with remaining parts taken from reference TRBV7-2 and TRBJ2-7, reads GAGVSQSPSNKVTEKGKDVELRCDPISGHTALYWYRQSLGQGLEFLIYFQGNSAPDKSGLPSDRFSAERTGGSVSTLTIQRTQQEDSAVYLCASSLGPLAGGYEQYFGPGTRLTVT.

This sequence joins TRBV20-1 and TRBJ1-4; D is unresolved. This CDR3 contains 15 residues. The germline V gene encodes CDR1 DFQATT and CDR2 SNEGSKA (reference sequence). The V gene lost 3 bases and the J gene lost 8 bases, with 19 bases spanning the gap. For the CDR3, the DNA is TGCAGTGCTAGTCCCTGGACGGGGAAAGGAGAAAAACTGTTTTTT. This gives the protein CSASPWTGKGEKLFF.

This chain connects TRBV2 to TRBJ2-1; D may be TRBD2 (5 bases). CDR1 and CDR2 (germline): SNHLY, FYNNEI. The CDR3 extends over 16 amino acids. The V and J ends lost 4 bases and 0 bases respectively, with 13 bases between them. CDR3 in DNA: TGTGCCAGCAGTGGGGTTGATGGGAGCTCCTACAATGAGCAGTTCTTC. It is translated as CASSGVDGSSYNEQFF.